This TCR beta chain was identified during a study of blood T cell repertoires in COVID-19. Study in general: Sources were T cells, B-cell-depleted T cells, or PBMCs; the material itself was cDNA or gDNA.

The repertoire was sequenced with immunoSEQ multiplex PCR; TCRdb's copy has only in-frame clones and lacks some. The sample includes 200,000 to 250,000 clones, 84% seen only once; the top ten take 9.7%. Germline V gene sequence: CDR1 SNHLY, CDR2 FYNNEI. V lost 7 bases to trimming and J lost 8 bases; unmatched junction nucleotides: 9. This CDR3 contains 13 residues. The TCR comes from a man aged 45 to 65 with active or convalescent COVID-19. Sequenced material: peripheral blood. This chain joins TRBV2 and TRBJ2-7; TRBD1 agrees at 9 bases. The CDR3 nucleotides read TGTGCCAGCAAGTCATGGACAGGGGAAAAGCAGTACGTC. Encoded protein: CASKSWTGEKQYV.